The TCR beta chain under discussion was sequenced for a study of T cell responses to AZD1222 COVID-19 vaccine. The V gene's germline CDR1 is KGHDR and CDR2 SFDVKD. The CDR3 loop spans 14 amino acids. V lost 0 bases and J 6 bases, leaving 10 bases between the germline ends. Details on this clone: Its target is not known.

Clones were sequenced by immunoSEQ multiplex PCR, and TCRdb holds only the in-frame ones, with some missing. The sample comprises some 70,000 clones, around 83% of which are singletons, and 9.8% rests with the top ten. Study-wide findings and caveats: Among AZD1222 vaccinees, only six or seven were seropositive at baseline. Clonal diversity may have been underestimated in mostly white British donors. Regions 160-218 and 743-854 held dominance among vaccine-associated CD4 TCRs, which spanned spike. An increase in Spike-specific TCR breadth and depth was observed after two AZD1222 doses.

Sequenced material: peripheral blood, taken on day 0 of AZD1222 vaccination. V usage is TRBV24-1 and J usage is TRBJ1-2; TRBD1 is a possible D gene (5 bases). The clonotype comes from an adult in good health. The CDR3 nucleotides are TGTGCCACCAGTGATTTGCTGGGGGGAGATGGCTACACCTTC. This codes for CATSDLLGGDGYTF.